Only a few counts were recorded for the clone carrying this TCR beta chain. The antigen is undetermined. Construction of TCR beta libraries was performed using quantitative 5'-RACE with molecular barcodes. TCRdb re-analysed the 5' RACE reads in MiXCR, keeping a single row per CDR3 protein. The table includes around 300,000 distinct CDR3 sequences, roughly 14% detected once. The data derive from a study of CD8 T cells in ankylosing spondylitis. General study results and limits: Earlier authors reported some of these motif variants in reactive arthritis synovial fluid and blood. Several highly homologous variants made up a TCR beta motif, and this motif appeared characteristic of ankylosing spondylitis blood.

Germline V gives CDR1 MNHEY, CDR2 SMNVEV (reference sequence). This CDR3 region has 13 residues. V was trimmed by 7 bases and J by 8 bases, leaving 17 bases between them. The clonotype originates from a male donor with ankylosing spondylitis or in good health (not recorded which). The sample consisted of blood, either unsorted or a sorted T cell fraction (not recorded which). The gene calls are TRBV27 and TRBJ1-2; a weak D match, TRBD1 (6 bases). CDR3 nucleotide sequence: TGTGCCAGCAAGGGGGATGGGGCGGGGGGCTACACCTTC. Translation gives CASKGDGAGGYTF.